What follows describes a single TCR beta chain. The immunoSEQ assay was v3. The method was immunoSEQ multiplex PCR; TCRdb's version includes in-frame clones alone and lacks a portion of them. The sample records roughly 60,000 clones, around four fifths being singletons. The data stem from a study of TIL therapy for anti-PD-1-resistant metastatic lung cancer. Described time point: pre-treatment sample, taken before nivolumab and TIL therapy. This CDR3 is built from 16 residues. Germline loops: CDR1 SGHNT, CDR2 YENEEA. The junction had 7 bases not matched to a gene; V was cut back by 4 bases and J by 0 bases.

The TCR comes from a person aged 25 to 80 with non-small cell lung cancer. The source was blood, collected at baseline. The rearrangement uses TRBV11-3 and TRBJ1-1; 8 nucleotides align to TRBD1. The DNA for the CDR3 is TGTGCCAGCAGCTCAGGGGGCATGGGTATGAACACTGAAGCTTTCTTT. The encoded protein is CASSSGGMGMNTEAFF.